This T cell receptor (beta chain) was sequenced in a study of long-term antiretroviral therapy in people with HIV. Run at survey level, the immunoSEQ assay was version v3.0. Sequencing used immunoSEQ multiplex PCR; TCRdb keeps in-frame clones, though not all of them. This sample has about 36,000 clones, with approximately 80% found just once. This CDR3 is built from 16 residues. Germline lookup yields CDR1 MNHEY and CDR2 SVGAGI. Deletions cut 2 bases from V and 4 bases from J, with 17 bases between. This TCR was recovered from a man aged 18 to 35 with HIV. The sample in question was unsorted PBMCs, obtained 0.6 years after starting antiretroviral therapy. The chain has TRBV6-5 and TRBJ1-1, with D possibly being TRBD1 (6 bases). CDR3 sequence: CASSYPLGGGFTEAFF. As DNA, the CDR3 is TGTGCCAGCAGTTACCCACTCGGGGGGGGCTTCACTGAAGCTTTCTTT.